A single sample gave rise to the 26 T cell receptor beta chains below, sequenced in a study of blood T cells in healthy people across ages. A sample-barcoded 5' primer and a J-beta primer mix were used in a second PCR of roughly 7 to 11 cycles. From the 5' RACE reads, TCRdb called clonotypes with MiXCR, one entry per CDR3 protein. This table has under 1,000,000 distinct CDR3 sequences, roughly 35% appearing once. Sequences were obtained from blood. These receptors originate from a man aged 18 to 29 in good health.

The CDR3 DNA is TGTGCCAGCAGCTTAGCGCGACTAGCGGTCAATGAGCAGTTCTTC. Translated: CASSLARLAVNEQFF. The rearrangement uses TRBV7-2 and TRBJ2-1, with 9 bases lining up with TRBD2. V trimming: 0 bases; J trimming: 6 bases; junction bases outside the gene matches: 3. Germline-derived CDR1 and CDR2 are SGHTA and FQGNSA. The CDR3 has 15 residues.

The chain recombines TRBV7-3 with TRBJ2-6; D might be TRBD1 (5 bases). CDR1 is SGHTA and CDR2 is FQGTGA in the germline V gene. Trimming pared 1 base from V and 0 bases from J, leaving 13 bases between. The CDR3 extends over 18 amino acids. In nucleotides, the CDR3 is TGTGCCAGCAGCTTAATTCGCAGGGCGAGCTCTGGGGCCAACGTCCTGACTTTC. It translates to CASSLIRRASSGANVLTF.

The genes are TRBV6-6 and TRBJ2-1; 7 bases map to TRBD2. The J call may not be correct, given that the DNA end is closer to TRBJ2-7. Germline CDR1 and CDR2: MNHNY and SVGAGI (reference sequence). CDR3 length equals 16 residues. Written as DNA, the CDR3 is TGTGCCAGCAGTTACTCGGCAGGCAGGGACTACAATGAGCAGTACTTC. Translated: CASSYSAGRDYNEQYF.

V usage is TRBV30 and J usage is TRBJ1-6; 7 bases match TRBD1. There are 13 residues in the CDR3. Germline trimming cut 5 bases from V and 7 bases from J; bases unmatched to any gene: 5. Per germline, CDR1 GTSNPN and CDR2 SVGIG (reference sequence). The CDR3 protein is CAWGRQGNSPLHF. CDR3 DNA sequence: TGTGCCTGGGGAAGACAGGGAAATTCACCCCTCCACTTT.

The chain carries TRBV7-9 and TRBJ2-5, with D hard to call. Germline-derived CDR1 and CDR2 are SEHNR and FQNEAQ (reference sequence). V gave up 3 bases and J gave up 11 bases, with 19 bases separating them. The CDR3 sequence is 14 residues long. As DNA, the CDR3 is TGTGCCAGCAGCTTGGCAGGTACCTACAATGATCAGTACTTC. Its protein is CASSLAGTYNDQYF.

The chain carries TRBV2 and TRBJ1-6, with D uncertain. V shed 5 bases and J shed 5 bases, with 7 bases lying between them. Per germline, CDR1 SNHLY and CDR2 FYNNEI. The CDR3 extends over 13 amino acids. The CDR3 DNA sequence: TGTGCCAGCAGTTCAGGAGATAATTCACCCCTCCACTTT. Translation: CASSSGDNSPLHF.

The rearrangement uses TRBV12-3 or TRBV12-4 and TRBJ1-2; 8 bases align to TRBD1. The trim removed 5 bases at V and 4 bases at J, leaving 12 bases unmatched. This CDR3 has 16 amino acids. The CDR3 bases are TGTGCCAGCAGTCTCCCGGACAGGGCGATCCTCTATGGCTACACCTTC. Amino acid sequence: CASSLPDRAILYGYTF.

The chain uses TRBV4-1 and TRBJ2-5, with TRBD2 identical over 8 bases. The CDR3 is 15 residues long. V lost 1 base to trimming and J lost 5 bases; unmatched junction nucleotides: 6. CDR1 is MGHRA, CDR2 YSYEKL, per germline. As DNA, the CDR3 is TGCGCCAGCAGCCAAGGCGGGGGGTTCGTGGAGACCCAGTACTTC. Translated, it gives CASSQGGGFVETQYF.

With respect to this clonotype: Germline and junction disagree at one end, which may indicate a read error. The CDR3 region has the DNA TGTGCCAGCGGCATGTCAGATGCGCAGTATTTT. Its translation: CASGMSDAQYF. The V call is TRBV12-3 or TRBV12-4, the J call TRBJ2-3; D remains unclear. The CDR3 consists of 11 residues.

The chain combines TRBV3-1 with TRBJ2-2; D is perhaps TRBD2 (6 bases). The germline V gene has CDR1 LGHDT and CDR2 YNNKEL (reference sequence). The CDR3 has 16 amino acids. Deletions cut 1 base from V and 1 base from J, with 10 bases between. For the CDR3, the DNA is TGTGCCAGCAGCCAAGGGAACGGGGGGAACACCGGGGAGCTGTTTTTT. Amino acid sequence: CASSQGNGGNTGELFF. Complete variable domain (other parts from reference TRBV3-1 and TRBJ2-2): DTAVSQTPKYLVTQMGNDKSIKCEQNLGHDTMYWYKQDSKKFLKIMFSYNNKELIINETVPNRFSPKSPDKAHLNLHINSLELGDSAVYFCASSQGNGGNTGELFFGEGSRLTVL.

This clonotype has just a few counts. The V call is TRBV12-3 or TRBV12-4, the J call TRBJ1-5; 7 nucleotides align to TRBD1. V shed 4 bases, J shed 10 bases, and the junction held 25 bases outside the gene matches. The CDR3 is 19 residues long. The DNA for the CDR3 is TGTGCCAGCAGTTCGCCTACTCTTCTGGGACAGTCCATCGTCGGCCCCCAGCATTTT. Protein sequence: CASSSPTLLGQSIVGPQHF.

This clonotype came up once. The rearrangement uses TRBV5-5 and TRBJ1-5, with D uncertain. The germline CDR1 and CDR2 sequences are SGHKS and YYEKEE (reference sequence). V was clipped by 6 bases and J by 1 base, with 14 bases between them. This CDR3 comprises 15 residues. The CDR3: CASTYDGLSNQPQHF. The CDR3 nucleotides read TGTGCCAGCACCTATGACGGCTTGAGCAATCAGCCCCAGCATTTT.

This chain connects TRBV7-2 to TRBJ2-5, with 8 bases that match TRBD2. Germline V gene lookup returns CDR1 SGHTA and CDR2 FQGNSA. The V segment lost 0 bases and the J segment 11 bases; nucleotides outside the gene matches: 8. This CDR3 spans 14 amino acids. The CDR3 sequence is CASSLASGEEEQYF. The CDR3 coding sequence is TGTGCCAGCAGCTTAGCTAGCGGGGAGGAAGAGCAGTACTTC. Variable domain in full (rest from reference TRBV7-2 and TRBJ2-5): GAGVSQSPSNKVTEKGKDVELRCDPISGHTALYWYRQSLGQGLEFLIYFQGNSAPDKSGLPSDRFSAERTGGSVSTLTIQRTQQEDSAVYLCASSLASGEEEQYFGPGTRLLVL.

The J gene is TRBJ1-2, the V gene TRBV12-3 or TRBV12-4; D may be TRBD1 (5 bases). This CDR3 contains 13 residues. V was cut by 0 bases and J by 6 bases, with 8 bases left in between. Written as DNA, the CDR3 is TGTGCCAGCAGTTTAGCTGTAGGGGATGGCTACACCTTC. This translates into CASSLAVGDGYTF.

This clonotype was seen a few times. The J gene is TRBJ1-2, the V gene TRBV29-1, with D hard to call. V was clipped by 0 bases and J by 8 bases, with 13 bases between them. The length of the CDR3 is 13 residues. Per the germline V gene, CDR1 is SQVTM and CDR2 is ANQGSEA. Here the CDR3 DNA reads TGCAGCGTTGAAGATCTAAATCGGAGGGGCTACACCTTC. It yields the protein CSVEDLNRRGYTF.

Ten or more counts support this clonotype. This chain connects TRBV20-1 to TRBJ2-1, with 7 bases fitting TRBD2. CDR1 DFQATT and CDR2 SNEGSKA come from the germline V gene (reference sequence). This CDR3 is built from 14 residues. V was pared by 1 base and J by 4 bases, with 4 bases of the junction left unmatched. CDR3 sequence reads: CSARVWGGYNEQFF. Here the CDR3 DNA reads TGCAGTGCTAGAGTGTGGGGGGGGTACAATGAGCAGTTCTTC.

The chain is built from TRBV12-3 or TRBV12-4 and TRBJ2-5, with 8 bases aligning to TRBD2. The J segment lost 11 bases and the V segment lost 5 bases, leaving 13 bases of the junction unmatched. The length of the CDR3 is 14 residues. The CDR3 DNA is TGTGCCAGCAGTCCGGCCACTAGCGGCAATGAGCAGTACTTC. Protein: CASSPATSGNEQYF.

The V and J genes are TRBV28 and TRBJ1-1; 9 bases map to TRBD1. Losses at the gene ends were 5 bases for V and 3 bases for J; bases not matched to a gene: 10. CDR1 is MDHEN and CDR2 is SYDVKM in the germline V gene. This CDR3 is built from 16 residues. CDR3 nucleotides: TGTGCCAGCAGTCCGAGACAGGGGGGCGGGTACACTGAAGCTTTCTTT. As protein: CASSPRQGGGYTEAFF.

This clonotype was seen many times. The genes are TRBV12-3 or TRBV12-4 and TRBJ1-2, with 7 nucleotides matching TRBD1. Unmatched junction bases numbered 14, after V lost 6 bases and J lost 7 bases. The CDR3 covers 15 residues. CDR3 loop: CASSPRQGRSGGYTF. DNA of the CDR3: TGTGCCAGCAGCCCCCGACAGGGAAGGTCGGGTGGCTACACCTTC.

This clonotype was counted many times. The rearrangement links TRBV12-3 or TRBV12-4 to TRBJ1-2; D gene unclear. This CDR3 contains 14 residues. The ends were cut back, 6 bases at V and 6 bases at J, with 17 bases in the middle. The CDR3 protein is CASSPGFPSDGYTF. The CDR3 DNA sequence: TGTGCCAGCAGCCCCGGATTCCCCTCGGATGGCTACACCTTC.

With respect to this clonotype: This may stem from a read error, because a much larger clone lies one nucleotide away. The chain links TRBV2 to TRBJ2-7, with D unclear. This CDR3 is 12 amino acids long. From germline, CDR1 is SNHLY and CDR2 FYNNEI. The CDR3 nucleotides are TGTGCCAGCGGTGAGGTGGGGAATGAGCAGTACTTC. Translated, it gives CASGEVGNEQYF.

This clonotype came up a few times. CDR3 bases: TGCAGTGCTAGGGAGACAGGGGGCTTCTACGAGCAGTACTTC. Protein product: CSARETGGFYEQYF. The chain is built from TRBV20-1 and TRBJ2-7, with 10 bases fitting TRBD1. This CDR3 spans 14 amino acids. Trimming at V came to 3 bases and at J to 3 bases, leaving 5 bases not matched to a gene. CDR1 is DFQATT and CDR2 is SNEGSKA in the germline V gene (reference sequence).

V gene TRBV30 combines with J gene TRBJ2-4; tentative D call: TRBD1 (6 bases). This CDR3 spans 17 amino acids. V lost 2 bases to trimming and J lost 0 bases, with 17 bases between them. From germline, CDR1 is GTSNPN and CDR2 SVGIG (reference sequence). The DNA of the CDR3 is TGTGCCTGGAGTCCACCCGACAGGCGCCTAGCCAAAAACATTCAGTACTTC. It specifies CAWSPPDRRLAKNIQYF.

This clonotype was seen more than once but under ten times. This chain links TRBV2 with TRBJ1-1; D gene uncertain. Germline CDR1 and CDR2: SNHLY and FYNNEI. The length of the CDR3 is 14 residues. The germline V and J ends were trimmed by 11 bases and 1 base, with 17 bases remaining between them. In DNA, the CDR3 is TGTGCCCGAGGGATGGACGCGAAGAACACTGAAGCTTTCTTT. Amino acid sequence: CARGMDAKNTEAFF.

There are a few counts of this clonotype. This chain connects TRBV7-2 to TRBJ2-1; D assignment may be TRBD1 or TRBD2 (5 bases each). CDR3 length equals 13 residues. The V gene lost 4 bases and the J gene lost 7 bases, with 11 bases spanning the gap. Germline CDR1 and CDR2: SGHTA and FQGNSA. As DNA, the CDR3 is TGTGCCAGCAGCTGGGGGACGAGAAATGAGCAGTTCTTC. It codes for CASSWGTRNEQFF.

This clonotype was counted a few times. The V gene is TRBV5-4, the J gene TRBJ1-2, with TRBD1 identical over 7 bases. Germline V gene sequence: CDR1 SGHNT, CDR2 YYREEE (reference sequence). The length of the CDR3 is 14 residues. V was clipped by 3 bases and J by 5 bases; unmatched bases: 7. CDR3 residues: CASSSRGQHYGYTF. The CDR3 region has the DNA TGTGCCAGCAGCTCGAGGGGGCAGCATTATGGCTACACCTTC.